This TCR beta chain originates from a study of beta chain features in type 1 diabetes. This clone was found a few times. Trimming removed 5 bases from V and 0 bases from J, with 11 bases in between. The CDR3 is made up of 15 amino acids. Germline CDR1 MNHEY, CDR2 SMNVEV (reference sequence). Sequencing targeted expressed TCRB transcripts, as all isolated RNA had been reverse transcribed. Sequencing used immunoSEQ multiplex PCR; TCRdb keeps in-frame clones, though not all of them. In the table there are about 900,000 clones, about 17% of which are singletons. The chain carries TRBV27 and TRBJ2-4; no clear D. The clonotype originates from a woman aged 18-35 years in good health. Sequencing input: naive CD4+ T cells from blood. CDR3 region: CASSTRRLAKNIQYF. The CDR3 DNA sequence: TGTGCCAGCAGTACGAGACGGCTAGCCAAAAACATTCAGTACTTC.